This TCR beta chain was obtained from a study of T cells in Graves' hyperthyroidism and ophthalmopathy. Study background: Once the initial diagnosis was made, peripheral blood was obtained before any treatment.

TCR beta CDR3 region amplification was performed from RNA transcripts. The TCR CDR3 was amplified in a first-round RT-PCR using the HTBI primer set. TCRdb fed the multiplex PCR reads into MiXCR, producing one record per CDR3 protein. The table has a few hundred thousand distinct CDR3 sequences, more than 15% seen once. This clonotype was seen at least ten times. As yet, its antigen is unknown. Germline CDR1 reads GTSNPN; CDR2 reads SVGIG (reference sequence). The CDR3 spans 14 residues. Deletions cut 3 bases from V and 1 base from J, with 10 bases between. Overall study results and limits: Before onset, by a median of approximately 5.9 months, the model predicted ophthalmopathy. Ophthalmopathy could be told apart from stable hyperthyroidism with a 13 V-J model.

Sample: blood. The origin of this receptor is a woman under 30 with Graves' hyperthyroidism that later progressed to Graves' ophthalmopathy. The rearrangement uses TRBV30 and TRBJ1-5; the D gene is possibly TRBD1 (5 bases). In nucleotides, the CDR3 is TGTGCCTGGAGGGGGCCAGGGAGCAATCAGCCCCAGCATTTT. This codes for CAWRGPGSNQPQHF.